This T cell receptor (beta chain) was captured in a study of CD8 T cells in Susac syndrome. An input of about 0.5 to 1 ug of RNA was subjected to reverse transcription using random hexamers. TCRdb re-analysed the immunoSEQ multiplex PCR reads in MiXCR, keeping a single row per CDR3 protein. In the table there are hundreds of thousands of distinct CDR3 sequences, 75% to 90% of which are singletons. Sequencing targeted TCR beta in blood CD8+ and CD4+ T cells. Stable or active relapsing-remitting multiple sclerosis, untreated and meeting revised McDonald criteria, defined the controls. While CD8+ and CD4+ T cells were isolated negatively, TEMRA cells were enriched by FACS. Trimming shortened V by 2 bases and J by 3 bases, and 9 bases separated the two germline ends. The CDR3 contains 14 residues. The germline gives CDR1 SGHDT, CDR2 YYEEEE.

Sequencing was carried out using CD8+ T cells from PBMCs. This receptor was obtained from a human donor with multiple sclerosis. The chain couples TRBV5-6 to TRBJ1-5; D might be TRBD1 (5 bases). CDR3 nucleotides: TGTGCCAGCAGCTTAAAGGGGTTCAATCAGCCCCAGCATTTT. Translation: CASSLKGFNQPQHF.